The rows below give T cell receptor beta chains drawn from one sample of a study of CD8+ T cells in alopecia areata. Sequenced by immunoSEQ multiplex PCR; TCRdb stores in-frame clones only, minus some. The sample has about 140,000 clones; around 60% are singletons. The sequencing here drew on CD4+ T cells sorted from blood, taken at week 0. These receptors came from a human donor with alopecia areata. Both conserved end residues are part of each CDR3. Fields, in order: clone size, D gene, J gene, V gene, CDR3 protein, CDR3 DNA. D genes are given only for firm matches. Size is omitted from some rows. Given values are once, few, many or a class for expanded clones.

size: NA; D: NA; J: TRBJ1-4; V: TRBV4-3; CDR3: CASSRTPRTTNEKLFF; DNA: TGCGCCAGCAGCCGCACTCCTCGGACAACTAATGAAAAACTGTTTTTT
size: NA; D: NA; J: TRBJ1-4; V: TRBV5-4; CDR3: CASSLEQGSNEKLFF; DNA: TGTGCCAGCAGCTTGGAACAGGGATCAAATGAAAAACTGTTTTTT
size: once; D: NA; J: TRBJ2-1; V: TRBV6-5; CDR3: CASSYTAAPTYNEQFF; DNA: TGTGCCAGCAGTTATACGGCAGCGCCCACCTACAATGAGCAGTTCTTC
size: NA; D: NA; J: TRBJ1-6; V: TRBV7-9; CDR3: CASSLEGSGSPLHF; DNA: TGTGCCAGCAGCTTAGAGGGAAGTGGATCACCCCTCCACTTT
size: NA; D: TRBD2; J: TRBJ2-7; V: TRBV30; CDR3: CAGDYSSVEQYF; DNA: TGTGCCGGGGACTACTCGTCGGTCGAGCAGTACTTC
size: NA; D: NA; J: TRBJ2-5; V: TRBV14; CDR3: CASSPGLRETQYF; DNA: TGTGCCAGCAGCCCTGGGCTCCGGGAGACCCAGTACTTC
size: NA; D: NA; J: TRBJ2-7; V: TRBV2; CDR3: CASSGDRTSGDEQYF; DNA: TGTGCCAGCAGTGGTGACAGGACCTCAGGGGACGAGCAGTACTTC
size: NA; D: NA; J: TRBJ2-5; V: TRBV15; CDR3: CATSREQGRVQETQYF; DNA: TGTGCCACCAGCAGAGAGCAGGGCAGGGTACAAGAGACCCAGTACTTC
size: few; D: TRBD1; J: TRBJ2-7; V: TRBV5-1; CDR3: CASSINQGQLYEQYF; DNA: TGCGCCAGCAGCATAAATCAGGGACAGCTATACGAGCAGTACTTC
size: NA; D: NA; J: TRBJ1-5; V: TRBV18; CDR3: CASSPPSGGAGQPQHF; DNA: TGTGCCAGCTCACCACCGAGCGGGGGCGCGGGGCAGCCCCAGCATTTT
size: NA; D: TRBD2; J: TRBJ2-1; V: TRBV4-1; CDR3: CASSQEPPPGGYNEQFF; DNA: TGCGCCAGCAGCCAAGAGCCCCCTCCGGGGGGGTACAATGAGCAGTTCTTC
size: few; D: NA; J: TRBJ2-1; V: TRBV29-1; CDR3: CSATPGSSSYNEQFF; DNA: TGCAGCGCCACTCCGGGGTCCAGCTCCTACAATGAGCAGTTCTTC
size: NA; D: TRBD2; J: TRBJ2-6; V: TRBV10-2; CDR3: CASSEVGGRSGANVLTF; DNA: TGCGCCAGCAGTGAAGTTGGCGGGAGGTCTGGGGCCAACGTCCTGACTTTC
size: NA; D: NA; J: TRBJ2-1; V: TRBV5-6; CDR3: CASSFGTPPARQFF; DNA: TGTGCCAGCAGCTTCGGGACCCCGCCGGCGAGGCAGTTCTTC
size: NA; D: NA; J: TRBJ1-1; V: TRBV29-1; CDR3: CSVERSTEAFF; DNA: TGCAGCGTTGAAAGGTCCACTGAAGCTTTCTTT
size: NA; D: NA; J: TRBJ1-1; V: TRBV29-1; CDR3: CSVTMNTEAFF; DNA: TGCAGCGTCACTATGAACACTGAAGCTTTCTTT
size: NA; D: NA; J: TRBJ1-2; V: TRBV7-8; CDR3: CASSLQTNYGYTF; DNA: TGTGCCAGCAGCTTACAAACTAACTATGGCTACACCTTC
size: NA; D: TRBD2; J: TRBJ2-5; V: TRBV5-1; CDR3: CASSLVPSGGAYQETQYF; DNA: TGCGCCAGCAGCTTGGTGCCTAGCGGGGGCGCGTACCAAGAGACCCAGTACTTC
size: few; D: NA; J: TRBJ2-2; V: TRBV5-1; CDR3: CASSSGRGNTGELFF; DNA: TGCGCCAGCAGCTCGGGCAGGGGGAACACCGGGGAGCTGTTTTTT
size: NA; D: NA; J: TRBJ2-1; V: TRBV4-3; CDR3: CASSQQEGSRNEQFF; DNA: TGCGCCAGCAGCCAACAAGAGGGCAGCAGGAATGAGCAGTTCTTC
size: few; D: NA; J: TRBJ2-7; V: TRBV2; CDR3: CASSGQGWEQYF; DNA: TGTGCCAGCAGTGGGCAGGGTTGGGAGCAGTACTTC
size: NA; D: NA; J: TRBJ1-2; V: TRBV4-1; CDR3: CASSLGGYGYTF; DNA: TGCGCCAGCAGCCTAGGGGGATATGGCTACACCTTC
size: NA; D: TRBD1; J: TRBJ2-2; V: TRBV2; CDR3: CASSEAYPGTVTTGELFF; DNA: TGTGCCAGCAGTGAAGCGTACCCCGGGACAGTTACGACCGGGGAGCTGTTTTTT
size: NA; D: NA; J: TRBJ1-5; V: TRBV18; CDR3: CASSEGVGQPQHF; DNA: TGTGCCAGCTCCGAGGGAGTCGGTCAGCCCCAGCATTTT
size: few; D: NA; J: TRBJ1-6; V: TRBV7-2; CDR3: CASSLSTGLNSPLHF; DNA: TGTGCCAGCAGCTTATCCACAGGGCTTAATTCACCCCTCCACTTT
size: few; D: NA; J: TRBJ2-2; V: TRBV2; CDR3: CASSEDGAGELFF; DNA: TGTGCCAGCAGTGAGGACGGGGCCGGGGAGCTGTTTTTT
size: NA; D: TRBD1; J: TRBJ2-3; V: TRBV29-1; CDR3: CSGGQGADTQYF; DNA: TGCAGCGGGGGACAGGGTGCAGATACGCAGTATTTT
size: NA; D: NA; J: TRBJ2-2; V: TRBV2; CDR3: CASSRGVGRELFF; DNA: TGTGCCAGCAGCCGGGGTGTGGGAAGGGAGCTGTTTTTT
size: once; D: TRBD1; J: TRBJ1-6; V: TRBV5-1; CDR3: CASSPGQGSNSPLHF; DNA: TGCGCCAGCAGCCCGGGACAGGGGTCTAATTCACCCCTCCACTTT
size: NA; D: NA; J: TRBJ2-5; V: TRBV6-5; CDR3: CASSNRAGFETQYF; DNA: TGTGCCAGCTCAAACAGGGCGGGGTTCGAGACCCAGTACTTC
size: NA; D: NA; J: TRBJ1-2; V: TRBV23-1; CDR3: CASSHLRGVQDYGYTF; DNA: TGCGCCAGCAGTCACCTTCGGGGGGTACAAGACTATGGCTACACCTTC